Listed here is a single T cell receptor beta chain. Its antigen has not been determined. The record has no base qualities; no much larger clone is one base away. The entire amount of isolated RNA was reverse transcribed using the High Capacity cDNA Reverse Transcription Kit, so the sequenced TCRB transcripts were expressed ones. Deep immunoSEQ sequencing was applied to naive, central memory and regulatory T cell samples, giving an average of approximately 4 million total reads per sample. After sorted cells were lysed in RLT buffer, RNA was extracted with DNase-treated RNeasy Micro or Mini kits, with the choice depending on cell number. To prevent cross-contamination, each cell subset was processed individually, whereas patient and healthy donor samples were processed jointly. TCRB sequences were amplified from cDNA with the immunoSEQ multiplex PCR, producing 87-bp fragments spanning the CDR3 region. Amplicons were sequenced on the Illumina HiSeq platform. As for the original processing: PCR bias was corrected computationally using synthetic template baselines, and reads within Hamming distance 2 were collapsed, with unmergeable singletons discarded. Reads were aligned against IMGT to assign V, D and J genes, CDR3 length and insertions or deletions at six rearrangement sites. Within each subset, clonotype counts were normalized to sorted cell number, and only after that were true diversity and Gini coefficients computed with the tcR R package. The overlap coefficient, calculated on TCRB nucleotide sequences, was used to measure repertoire sharing. TCRdb took this table from immuneACCESS and kept in-frame rearrangements with V and J called. Such tables lack part of the clones; where checked against another copy, unresolved V genes explain under half of the gap, and the rest is unexplained. V, J and clone size derive from that table, while D and trimming were established from the DNA sequence. The sample has about 240,000 clones on record, 27% of them singletons. 3% to 4% of the sample is taken by the ten largest.

The entry originates in a study of beta chain features in type 1 diabetes (dated by TCRdb to the late 2010s). At the level of the whole study: Mean age, gender distribution, total cell number and subset yield were not different between patients and healthy donors. Naive and central memory subsets were obtained from all 30 or so donors, but regulatory and stem cell-like memory subsets were isolated from only 8 patients and roughly 8 healthy donors. Across all samples, around 99 million sorted cells were examined, and cell number per subset correlated strongly with RNA yield. The study compared TCRB repertoires of sorted circulating CD4+ T cell subsets between recently diagnosed type 1 diabetes patients and matched healthy donors.

CDR1 is given as SNHLY and CDR2 as FYNNEI, both from the germline V gene. Counted from cysteine to phenylalanine, this CDR3 has 13 amino acids. CDR3 DNA only is kept here, 39 bases in frame from base 1. V lost 6 bases and J lost 6 bases, and the count of bases not matched to a germline gene is 8. Each donor gave one peripheral blood draw, averaging roughly 120 mL, which was collected into heparinised tubes. A BD FACSAria II was used to sort naive, central memory, regulatory and stem cell-like memory CD4+ T cells with a panel that included CD45RO, CCR7, CD25, CD127, CD95 and CD27. A purity above 95% was achieved for all sorted populations. PBMCs were isolated right away by Lymphoprep density gradient centrifugation and were stained directly, without culture. Samples were stained and sorted in pairs, with one healthy donor and one patient per experiment, so that batch effects were minimized. Paper-wide results and their limitations: At VDJ recombination sites, patients with type 1 diabetes made fewer insertions and deleted more nucleotides, a pattern implying thymic rearrangement abnormalities. In all four CD4+ subsets, TCRB CDR3 length was moderately but significantly shorter in type 1 diabetes patients. Sequencing cDNA rather than genomic DNA could over-represent highly expressing activated cells, although activation and CD3 levels did not differ between groups. Shorter templates might be favored by PCR, yet because patient and control samples were amplified and corrected together, any such skew would affect both groups equally. The naive, central memory and regulatory TCRB repertoires appeared to resemble one another more closely among patients than among healthy donors. Because the HLA sub-analyses included only small numbers of individuals, any influence of HLA type on TCRB rearrangement was left unresolved.

Sequencing was carried out using central memory CD4+ T cells from blood. This TCR was recovered from a man aged 30-40 years in good health. The sequence is built from TRBV2 and TRBJ2-7; 7 bases in between match TRBD1. Here the CDR3 is given as CASRTGQLGEQYF. In nucleotide form, the sequence is TGTGCCAGCAGAACGGGACAGTTGGGCGAGCAGTACTTC. The CDR3 plus the reference TRBV2 and TRBJ2-7 genes for the other parts give the full variable domain: EPEVTQTPSHQVTQMGQEVILRCVPISNHLYFYWYRQILGQKVEFLVSFYNNEISEKSEIFDDQFSVERPDGSNFTLKIRSTKLEDSAMYFCASRTGQLGEQYFGPGTRLTVT.